This TCR beta chain emerged from a study of early T cells in non-severe SARS-CoV-2 infection. The wider study: The study sequenced bulk RNA from unsorted whole blood, with chains unpaired. Study-wide results and limits: Matches to VDJdb favored anti-spike CD8 responses and missed private and CD4 specificities.

Germline lookup yields CDR1 LNHNV and CDR2 YYDKDF (reference sequence). V was pared by 0 bases and J by 2 bases, with 16 bases between. The CDR3 has 17 residues. Unique molecular identifiers (one per individual cDNA molecule) were attached. Each CDR3 protein gets one entry after TCRdb re-called the 5' RACE reads with MiXCR. The data show 50,000 to 75,000 distinct CDR3 sequences, 12% seen once. This clonotype has a handful of counts. Antigen unknown. This material consisted of whole blood, taken at baseline. The gene calls are TRBV15 and TRBJ2-5; D perhaps matches TRBD2 (5 bases). This receptor was identified in an adult who was a healthcare worker with PCR-confirmed SARS-CoV-2 infection or an uninfected control (not recorded which). The donor label of this sample is uncertain. CDR3 sequence (DNA): TGTGCCACCAGCAGAGATCTTCGGGATTCCCCTCAAGAGACCCAGTACTTC. Translation gives CATSRDLRDSPQETQYF.